This note documents a single TCR beta chain sequence. Antigen specificity is unknown. Method: immunoSEQ multiplex PCR; TCRdb's copy keeps in-frame clones and lacks some. The sample consists of 80,000 or so clones, over 80% of them appearing once. This sample is drawn from a study of T cell clones after liver transplantation. Study-level information: Pre-transplant mixed lymphocyte reactions yielded third-party-reactive TCRbeta sequences as comparators for graft-donor-reactive sequences. Without induction therapy, subjects received standard immunosuppression until 12-24 months post-transplant. Tolerant meant at least one year fully off immunosuppression without liver enzymes above twice normal.

Trimming at V came to 4 bases and at J to 0 bases, leaving 13 bases not matched to a gene. The CDR3 has 19 amino acids. Findings and caveats of the study: A significant post-transplant drop in circulating graft-donor-reactive CD4 TCRbeta sequences occurred in most of the 8 subjects.

The specimen was CD4+ T cells from blood, collected 46 months after liver transplant. The rearrangement uses TRBV23-1 and TRBJ2-7; 12 bases match TRBD2. TRBV23-1 is noted as an ORF with a role that remains uncertain. This sequence was found in a human patient who received a liver transplant. Some T cells may be provided by the graft donor. CDR3 sequence (DNA): TGCGCCAGCAGTCGCCAATCATTACTAGCGGGGGGCGACTCCTACGAGCAGTACTTC. Translated: CASSRQSLLAGGDSYEQYF.